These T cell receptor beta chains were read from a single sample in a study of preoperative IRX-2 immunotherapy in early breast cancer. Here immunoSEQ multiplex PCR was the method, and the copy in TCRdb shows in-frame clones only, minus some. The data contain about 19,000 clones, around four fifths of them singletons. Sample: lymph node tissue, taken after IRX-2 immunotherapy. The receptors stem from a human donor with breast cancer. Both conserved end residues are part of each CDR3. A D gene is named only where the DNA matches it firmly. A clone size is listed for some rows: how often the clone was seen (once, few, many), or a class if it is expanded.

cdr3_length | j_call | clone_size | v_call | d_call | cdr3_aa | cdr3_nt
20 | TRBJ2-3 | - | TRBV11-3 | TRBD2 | CASSLRGLAGGRFRTDTQYF | TGTGCCAGCAGCCTCCGGGGACTAGCGGGAGGGCGGTTCAGGACAGATACGCAGTATTTT
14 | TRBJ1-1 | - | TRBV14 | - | CASSQDLRVTEAFF | TGTGCCAGCAGCCAAGATCTGAGGGTGACTGAAGCTTTCTTT
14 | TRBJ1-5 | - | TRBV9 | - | CASRQDYSNQPQHF | TGTGCCAGCAGGCAGGACTATAGCAATCAGCCCCAGCATTTT
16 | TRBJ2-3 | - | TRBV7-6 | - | CASSSPTSLRTDTQYF | TGTGCCAGCAGCTCCCCGACTAGTTTGAGGACAGATACGCAGTATTTT
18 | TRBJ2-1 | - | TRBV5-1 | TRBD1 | CASSLRDRGSPRPDEQFF | TGCGCCAGCAGCCTCCGGGACAGGGGGTCCCCCCGGCCCGATGAGCAGTTCTTC
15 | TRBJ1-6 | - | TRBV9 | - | CASRLGAGDNSPLHF | TGTGCCAGCAGACTTGGGGCAGGGGATAATTCACCCCTCCACTTT
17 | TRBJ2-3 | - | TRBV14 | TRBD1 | CASSQDRGQGIPDTQYF | TGTGCCAGCAGCCAAGATCGTGGACAGGGAATCCCAGATACGCAGTATTTT
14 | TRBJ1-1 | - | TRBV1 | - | CASSLGPLNTEAFF | TGCGCCAGCAGCCTTGGACCCCTGAACACTGAAGCTTTCTTT
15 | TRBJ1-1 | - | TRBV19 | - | CATGFREKLFTEAFF | TGTGCCACCGGATTCCGGGAGAAACTATTCACTGAAGCTTTCTTT
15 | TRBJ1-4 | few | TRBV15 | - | CATSRIGAGNEKLFF | TGTGCCACCAGCAGGATAGGGGCGGGGAATGAAAAACTGTTTTTT
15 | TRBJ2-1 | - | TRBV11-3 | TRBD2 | CASSPSGRSDNEQFF | TGTGCCAGCAGCCCGAGCGGGAGGAGCGACAATGAGCAGTTCTTC
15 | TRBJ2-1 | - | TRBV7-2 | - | CASSLGQALWNEQFF | TGTGCCAGCAGCTTAGGGCAGGCCCTATGGAATGAGCAGTTCTTC
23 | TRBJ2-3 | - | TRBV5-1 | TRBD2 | CASSLGGPGLAGARPGTTDTQYF | TGCGCCAGCAGCTTGGGGGGGCCGGGACTAGCGGGAGCTAGACCGGGAACAACAGATACGCAGTATTTT
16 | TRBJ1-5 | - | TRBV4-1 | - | CASSLAKTGTNQPQHF | TGCGCCAGCAGCCTAGCCAAGACCGGTACCAATCAGCCCCAGCATTTT
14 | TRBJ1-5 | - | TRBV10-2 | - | CASSESSGLQPQHF | TGCGCCAGCAGTGAGTCGTCAGGGCTGCAGCCCCAGCATTTT
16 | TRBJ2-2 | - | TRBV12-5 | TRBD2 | CASTPLAGANTGELFF | TGTGCCAGCACCCCCCTAGCGGGGGCGAACACCGGGGAGCTGTTTTTT
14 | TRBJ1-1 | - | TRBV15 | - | CATSNGRVDTEAFF | TGTGCCACCAGCAATGGCAGGGTCGACACTGAAGCTTTCTTT
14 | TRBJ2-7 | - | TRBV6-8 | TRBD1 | CASSPPPTGQFTYF | TGTGCCAGCAGCCCCCCCCCGACAGGGCAGTTTACGTACTTC
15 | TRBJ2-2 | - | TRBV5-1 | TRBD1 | CASSLGQGGTGELFF | TGCGCCAGCAGCTTAGGACAGGGGGGAACCGGGGAGCTGTTTTTT
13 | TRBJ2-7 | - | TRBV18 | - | CASSPAPTYEQYF | TGTGCCAGCTCACCCGCCCCCACTTACGAGCAGTACTTC
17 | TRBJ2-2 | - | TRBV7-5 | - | CASSRRTSGANTGELFF | TGTGCCAGCAGCCGACGGACTAGCGGGGCCAACACCGGGGAGCTGTTTTTT
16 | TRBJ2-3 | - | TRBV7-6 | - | CASSLGWGVGADTQYF | TGTGCCAGCAGCTTAGGCTGGGGGGTGGGAGCAGATACGCAGTATTTT
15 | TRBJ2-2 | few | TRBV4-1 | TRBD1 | CASSQGQGWTGELFF | TGCGCCAGCAGCCAAGGACAGGGATGGACCGGGGAGCTGTTTTTT
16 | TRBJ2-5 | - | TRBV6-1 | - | CASSEVVGSLQETQYF | TGTGCCAGCAGTGAAGTTGTCGGGAGCCTCCAAGAGACCCAGTACTTC
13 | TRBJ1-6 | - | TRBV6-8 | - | CASSNRLDSPLHF | TGTGCCAGCTCTAACAGGCTAGATTCACCCCTCCACTTT
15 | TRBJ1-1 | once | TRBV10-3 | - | CAISESNVRGPEAFF | TGTGCCATCAGTGAGTCGAATGTTCGGGGCCCTGAAGCTTTCTTT
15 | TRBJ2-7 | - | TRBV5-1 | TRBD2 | CASSLVVSGRDEQYF | TGCGCCAGCAGCTTGGTGGTTAGCGGGAGGGACGAGCAGTACTTC
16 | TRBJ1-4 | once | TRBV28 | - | CASSFLVLGQEEKLFF | TGTGCCAGCAGTTTTTTGGTTCTGGGGCAGGAGGAAAAACTGTTTTTT
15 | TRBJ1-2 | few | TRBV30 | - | CAWSVPQIPGSGYTF | TGTGCCTGGAGTGTACCGCAGATCCCCGGCTCCGGCTACACCTTC
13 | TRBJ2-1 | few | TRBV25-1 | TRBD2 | CASSRLAGDEQFF | TGTGCCAGCAGTCGGCTAGCGGGTGATGAGCAGTTCTTC
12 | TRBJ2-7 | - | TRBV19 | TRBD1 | CASSDRGYEQYF | TGTGCCAGTAGTGACAGGGGCTACGAGCAGTACTTC
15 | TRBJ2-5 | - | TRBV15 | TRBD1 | CATSRDRQGQETQYF | TGTGCCACCAGCAGAGATAGACAGGGACAAGAGACCCAGTACTTC
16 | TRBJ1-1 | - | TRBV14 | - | CASSRRQQLMNTEAFF | TGTGCCAGCAGCCGTAGACAGCAGTTAATGAACACTGAAGCTTTCTTT
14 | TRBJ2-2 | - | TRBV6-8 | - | CAISVTEVTGELFF | TGTGCCATCAGTGTGACAGAAGTCACCGGGGAGCTGTTTTTT
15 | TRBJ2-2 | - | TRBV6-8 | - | CASSTRTGGAGELFF | TGTGCCAGCAGTACAAGGACGGGGGGCGCCGGGGAGCTGTTTTTT
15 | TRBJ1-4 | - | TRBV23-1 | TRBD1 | CARSSTGGVWEKLFF | TGCGCCAGAAGCTCGACAGGGGGCGTTTGGGAAAAACTGTTTTTT
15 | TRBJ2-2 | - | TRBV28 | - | CASSLLSQGTGELFF | TGTGCCAGCAGTTTATTAAGTCAAGGGACCGGGGAGCTGTTTTTT
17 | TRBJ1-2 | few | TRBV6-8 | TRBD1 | CASSYSSGQAKNYGYTF | TGTGCCAGCAGTTACTCCTCCGGACAGGCGAAGAACTATGGCTACACCTTC
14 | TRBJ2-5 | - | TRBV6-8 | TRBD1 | CASSMTGVGETQYF | TGTGCCAGCAGCATGACAGGGGTCGGAGAGACCCAGTACTTC
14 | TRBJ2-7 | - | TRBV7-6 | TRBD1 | CASSPGTGGDEQYF | TGTGCCAGCAGCCCCGGGACAGGGGGCGACGAGCAGTACTTC